This entry concerns a single T cell receptor (beta chain). Its target is unknown. Produced via immunoSEQ multiplex PCR; TCRdb's table is partial and in-frame only. This table has approximately 940,000 clones, about three quarters appearing once. V dropped 2 bases and J dropped 3 bases, with 9 bases sitting between them. Germline V CDR1 and CDR2: SGDLS, YYNGEE. CDR3 size: 13 residues. These data come from a study of shared clonotypes between healthy human individuals. Looking at the study overall: CD4 naive and memory got three plates each, CD8 naive two, CD8 memory one.

Whole-study findings and limits: Investigators collected only blood, and repertoires in tissues likely differ. Sequencing depth was expected to influence donor clonotype sharing.

The receptor was isolated from a man aged 18 to 30 in good health. The chain joins TRBV9 to TRBJ2-7, with D possibly TRBD2 on 6 matching bases. The sequencing sample was made of memory CD4+ T cells sorted from blood. Subset reported: CD45RA-negative fraction. The CDR3 nucleotides read TGTGCCAGCAGCGTCCGGGACTTCTACGAGCAGTACTTC. Its translation is CASSVRDFYEQYF.